This T cell receptor beta chain was sequenced during a study of spatial heterogeneity in lung cancer (dated by TCRdb to the late 2010s). Concerning the study at large: Beta-chain transcripts were consistently detected in greater numbers than alpha-chain transcripts, which likely reflected higher beta-chain transcript abundance. In tumor regions, TCR transcript counts showed a strong correlation with a T cell transcriptional module score derived from matched bulk RNA-seq. In the raw uncorrected reads, each unique combination of TCR and UMI appeared on average more than ten times. TCR alpha and beta repertoires were quantitatively compared across multiple tumor regions, matched nontumor lung and blood in non-small cell lung cancer. Nonsynonymous mutation counts, determined by whole-exome sequencing of tumor tissue, were related to features of the TCR repertoire. At surgery, over 200 tumor regions, 64 matched nontumor lung samples and 45 to 60 PBMC samples were TCR-sequenced for both alpha and beta chains.

Points on this clonotype: No cognate antigen has been identified for it. A much more abundant neighbour one base away suggests this may be a read error.

The library relied on 5' RACE. Sequencing relied on a NextSeq 500. To allow correction of PCR and sequencing errors, the TCR library protocol tagged every TCR cDNA molecule with a unique molecular identifier. The authors' pipeline ran thus. TCR identification, UMI-based error correction and CDR3 extraction were all carried out with Decombinator tools. Expanded TCRs were defined as those above a frequency of 2 per 1,000, corresponding to the top 1% of the tumor frequency distribution. Expanded tumor TCRs were classed as regional if statistically deemed absent (corrected P<0.05) from at least one tumor region, otherwise ubiquitous. Renyi diversity was computed with the R vegan package after each repertoire had been subsampled 100 times to 5,000 TCRs. CDR3 similarity networks were built from amino acid triplet string-kernel similarity, with CDR3s being connected when pairwise similarity was above 0.82. The raw public data were reprocessed by TCRdb itself: fastp quality trimming at Q25, MiXCR clonotype calling, in-frame beta chains only. CDR3 protein sequences are deduplicated, and each keeps its most common genes and DNA. The V and J calls were determined by TCRdb, not by the authors. Recorded for this sample are about 27,000 distinct CDR3 sequences; roughly 6.6% of them occurred a single time. Together, the top ten hold approximately 23% of the sample.

The time point label on this specimen signifies: sample taken at primary tumor resection. Donors were around 69 patients with early-stage, untreated non-small cell lung cancer from the lung TRACERx cohort. Whole RNA extracted from tumor and nontumor lung tissue, or from cryopreserved PBMC samples, was used for TCR sequencing without cell sorting. Only patients for whom sufficient RNA was available from at least two tumor regions were selected for TCR sequencing. Before being selected, tumor and adjacent nontumor lung specimens were reviewed by a lung pathologist. General findings and caveats noted by the study authors: Additional single-cell paired TCR alpha and beta sequencing was considered necessary to confirm, at a functional level, the hypothesis that regional TCRs recognize regional mutations. A correlation was observed between the number of expanded intratumoral alpha and beta TCRs and the tumor nonsynonymous mutation count. Counts of ubiquitous and regional expanded TCRs were found to correlate with counts of ubiquitous and regional nonsynonymous mutations, respectively. TCR-seq coverage of tumor T cells was estimated at only around 7% for alpha chains and approximately 13% for beta chains.

From the cysteine up to the phenylalanine, the CDR3 has a length of 16 residues. The DNA shown is the 48-base CDR3, in frame from base 1. The germline V gene provides CDR1 SGHDN and CDR2 FVKESK. Cut back by 4 bases and 8 bases, the V and J ends lie 20 bases apart. The sample was lung tumor tissue, taken at surgery. Recombination linked TRBV14 to TRBJ1-4; the D gene assignment is ambiguous. This receptor was taken from a male donor with early-stage non-small cell lung cancer. CDR3 reads: CASSLNYASVGEKLFF. The base sequence is TGTGCCAGCAGCCTAAACTATGCTAGCGTCGGGGAAAAACTGTTTTTT.